The text below deals with one T cell receptor (beta chain). What it binds is not known. These data belong to a study of CD8 T cells in Susac syndrome. Study-level findings and limits: It was acknowledged in the study that its TCR sequencing and HLA analysis involved a relatively small number of individuals.

RNA in amounts of roughly 0.5 to 1 ug was reverse transcribed with random hexamers. By means of immunoSEQ multiplex PCR, TCR beta CDR3 spanning 54 Vbeta and 13 Jbeta underwent amplification. TCRdb redid the calling of the immunoSEQ multiplex PCR reads with MiXCR, one entry per CDR3 protein. The sample holds 71,000 or so distinct CDR3 sequences, around 93% seen once. CD8+ and CD4+ T cells from blood underwent TCR beta sequencing. Germline CDR1 and CDR2: SGHDT and YYEEEE. The CDR3 consists of 14 residues. The V and J ends lost 3 bases and 4 bases respectively, with 13 bases between them. Sequencing was carried out using CD4+ T cells from PBMCs. This receptor was taken from a human donor with Susac syndrome. The gene calls are TRBV5-6 and TRBJ2-5; possibly TRBD1 or TRBD2 for D (5 bases each). CDR3 sequence reads: CASSSYGTGETQYF. CDR3 DNA: TGTGCCAGCAGCTCGTACGGGACGGGAGAGACCCAGTACTTC.